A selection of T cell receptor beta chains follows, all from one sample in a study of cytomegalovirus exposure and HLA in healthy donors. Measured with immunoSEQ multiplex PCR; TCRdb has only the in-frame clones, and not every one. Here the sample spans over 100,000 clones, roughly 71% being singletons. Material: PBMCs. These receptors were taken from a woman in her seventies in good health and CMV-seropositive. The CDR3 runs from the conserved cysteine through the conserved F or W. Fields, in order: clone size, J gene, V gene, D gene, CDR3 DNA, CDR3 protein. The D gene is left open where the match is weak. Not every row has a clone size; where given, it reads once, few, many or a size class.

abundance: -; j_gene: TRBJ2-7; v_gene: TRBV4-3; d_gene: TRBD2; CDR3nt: TGCGCCAGCAGCCAGGGGCCGCTAGCGGGGGGCGGCTCCTACGAGCAGTACTTC; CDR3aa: CASSQGPLAGGGSYEQYF
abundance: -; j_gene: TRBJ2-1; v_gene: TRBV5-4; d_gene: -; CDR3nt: TGTGCCAGCAGCTTGGCCACGCAGGGCTCCTACAATGAGCAGTTCTTC; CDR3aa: CASSLATQGSYNEQFF
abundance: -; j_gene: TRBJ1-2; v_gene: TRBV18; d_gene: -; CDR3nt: TGTGCCAGCTCCATTGATTTCTACGGCTACACCTTC; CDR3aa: CASSIDFYGYTF
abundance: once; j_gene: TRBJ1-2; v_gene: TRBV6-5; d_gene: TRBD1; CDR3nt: TGTGCCAGCAGTTACTTAGGACAGGGGGCGGAGGGCTACACCTTC; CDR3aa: CASSYLGQGAEGYTF
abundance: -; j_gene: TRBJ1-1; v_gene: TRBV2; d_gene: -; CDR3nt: TGTGCCAGCATCAGGACATCTGTGAACACTGAAGCTTTCTTT; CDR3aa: CASIRTSVNTEAFF
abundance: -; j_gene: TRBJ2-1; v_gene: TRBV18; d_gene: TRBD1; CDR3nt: TGTGCCAGCTCCCCAACGATCGGGACAGGGGGACATGAGCAGTTCTTC; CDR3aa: CASSPTIGTGGHEQFF
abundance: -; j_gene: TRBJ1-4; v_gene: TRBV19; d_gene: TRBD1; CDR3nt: TGTGCCAGTAGTCTGTCCGCGACAGGGGATCGGAAACTGTTTTTT; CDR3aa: CASSLSATGDRKLFF
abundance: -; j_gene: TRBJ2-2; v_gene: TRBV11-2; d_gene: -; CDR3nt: TGTGCCAGCAGCTTACGGGTTAACACCGGGGAGCTGTTTTTT; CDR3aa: CASSLRVNTGELFF
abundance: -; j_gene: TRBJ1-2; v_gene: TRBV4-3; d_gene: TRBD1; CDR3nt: TGCGCCAGCAGCCAAGAGGGACAGCCTAACTATGGCTACACCTTC; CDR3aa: CASSQEGQPNYGYTF
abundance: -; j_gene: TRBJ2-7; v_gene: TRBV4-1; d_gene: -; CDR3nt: TGCGCCAGCAGCGAAGGGCCCGGGAGCTCCTACGAGCAGTACTTC; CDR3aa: CASSEGPGSSYEQYF
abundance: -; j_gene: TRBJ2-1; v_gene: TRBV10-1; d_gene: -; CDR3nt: TGCGCCAGCAGTACTCCGGGACATCCTAGGGGTGAGCAGTTCTTC; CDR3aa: CASSTPGHPRGEQFF
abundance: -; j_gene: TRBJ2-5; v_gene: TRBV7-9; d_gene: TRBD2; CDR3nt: TGTGCCAGCAGCCCCCGGGGAGGGGCAGAGACCCAGTACTTC; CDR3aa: CASSPRGGAETQYF
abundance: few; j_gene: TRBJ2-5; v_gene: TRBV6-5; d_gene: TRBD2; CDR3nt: TGTGCCAGCAACCCAGCGGGGGTTCAAGAGACCCAGTACTTC; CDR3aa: CASNPAGVQETQYF